This record looks at one T cell receptor beta chain sequence and its context. No antigen is known for it. The CDR3 totals 16 residues. In each sample, at least 7 million PBMCs were isolated. This entry belongs to a study of blood T cells in healthy people across ages. General study points: The CMV status of each donor remained undetermined, and this could have confounded shifts in expanded clonotypes. The diversity estimates, figures obtained from one million T cells, were considered underestimates.

A sample-barcoded 5' primer and a J-beta primer mix were used in a second PCR of about 7 to 12 cycles. Every cDNA was tagged by a template-switch adaptor with 12 random nucleotides. TCRdb re-called the 5' RACE reads through MiXCR, storing one row per CDR3 protein. The table shows 1.5 million to 2 million distinct CDR3 sequences, with about 30% occurring only once. The chain is built from TRBV21-1 and TRBJ2-7; the tabulated D call, TRBD1, remains unverified against the DNA. The DNA end is a closer match to TRBJ2-5, so the J assignment may be wrong. TRBV21-1 is a recognized pseudogene. The clonotype originates from a woman in her 30s in good health. The source material was blood. CDR3 residues: CASSLFLDRGKETQYF. The CDR3 DNA reads as TGTGCCAGCAGTCTCTTCTTAGACAGGGGAAAAGAGACCCAGTACTTC.